The rows below give T cell receptor beta chains drawn from one sample of a study of OX40 agonist ivuxolimab in advanced cancers. Measured with immunoSEQ multiplex PCR; TCRdb has only the in-frame clones, and not every one. The data contain around 49,000 clones, approximately 87% of them seen just once; the ten biggest clones take up approximately 10%. The input for sequencing was CD4+ or CD8+ T cells sorted from blood, taken in a trial of the OX40 agonist ivuxolimab. The receptors come from an adult with an advanced solid tumor such as melanoma, head and neck, liver or kidney cancer. CDR3s include the opening cysteine and the closing phenylalanine or tryptophan. A D gene is named only where the DNA matches it firmly. A clone size is listed for some rows: how often the clone was seen (once, few, many), or a class if it is expanded.

CASSIGNEKLFF	TGTGCCAGCAGCATCGGTAATGAAAAACTGTTTTTT	TRBV7-9	TRBJ1-4	.	.
CASSRSGAVFTYEQYF	TGTGCCAGCAGCCGGAGCGGGGCAGTCTTCACCTACGAGCAGTACTTC	TRBV4-2	TRBJ2-7	.	TRBD2
CASSSRGGARWTEAFF	TGTGCCAGCAGCTCCCGAGGGGGGGCGAGGTGGACTGAAGCTTTCTTT	TRBV7-2	TRBJ1-1	.	.
CAWSRGPYEQYF	TGTGCCTGGAGTCGGGGCCCCTACGAGCAGTACTTC	TRBV30	TRBJ2-7	.	.
CASSAGGADTEAFF	TGTGCCAGCAGTGCCGGGGGCGCGGACACTGAAGCTTTCTTT	TRBV25-1	TRBJ1-1	.	.
CASSLAGNTIYF	TGTGCCAGCAGCTTGGCTGGAAACACCATATATTTT	TRBV7-9	TRBJ1-3	.	.
CASSIDQNLRDEQFF	TGTGCCAGTAGTATAGACCAGAACCTCAGGGACGAGCAGTTCTTC	TRBV19	TRBJ2-1	once	.
CASRILSGRADEQYF	TGTGCCAGCAGGATACTGAGCGGGAGGGCCGACGAGCAGTACTTC	TRBV6-5	TRBJ2-7	.	TRBD2
CASSAYSNQPQHF	TGTGCCAGCAGCGCATATAGCAATCAGCCCCAGCATTTT	TRBV9	TRBJ1-5	.	.
CASSLEGDTQYF	TGTGCCAGCAGCTTGGAGGGAGATACGCAGTATTTT	TRBV5-4	TRBJ2-3	.	.
CASSLSQYTEAFF	TGTGCCAGCAGTTTATCCCAATACACTGAAGCTTTCTTT	TRBV27	TRBJ1-1	few	.
CASSDSGGSTDTQYF	TGTGCCAGCAGCGATAGCGGGGGGAGCACAGATACGCAGTATTTT	TRBV7-3	TRBJ2-3	once	TRBD2
CASSQGGTSNQPQHF	TGTGCCAGCAGCCAAGGAGGGACCAGCAATCAGCCCCAGCATTTT	TRBV4-2	TRBJ1-5	few	.
CASSSPILAGASDTQYF	TGTGCCAGCAGCTCCCCCATCCTAGCGGGAGCCTCAGATACGCAGTATTTT	TRBV7-9	TRBJ2-3	.	TRBD2
CASSPELGTAYYEQYF	TGCGCCAGCAGCCCAGAGCTCGGGACGGCCTACTACGAGCAGTACTTC	TRBV4-3	TRBJ2-7	.	.
CASSLESYEQYF	TGTGCCAGCAGCTTGGAGAGCTACGAGCAGTACTTC	TRBV5-4	TRBJ2-7	.	.
CASSLGANYGYTF	TGCGCCAGCAGCTTAGGGGCTAACTATGGCTACACCTTC	TRBV5-1	TRBJ1-2	.	.
CASSFDGDIFYGYTF	TGTGCCAGCAGCTTTGACGGGGATATTTTCTATGGCTACACCTTC	TRBV5-5	TRBJ1-2	.	.
CASSLVYGDSYEQYF	TGTGCCAGCAGCTTAGTTTATGGGGACTCCTACGAGCAGTACTTC	TRBV11-2	TRBJ2-7	.	.
CASSLVEGNTEAFF	TGTGCCAGCAGCTTAGTTGAGGGGAACACTGAAGCTTTCTTT	TRBV11-2	TRBJ1-1	.	.
CASSYSGGYQETQYF	TGTGCCAGCAGTTACTCGGGGGGGTACCAAGAGACCCAGTACTTC	TRBV6-5	TRBJ2-5	.	TRBD2
CASSMAGADYGYTF	TGTGCCAGTAGTATGGCAGGGGCGGACTATGGCTACACCTTC	TRBV19	TRBJ1-2	.	.
CASSQDTSNYGYTF	TGCGCCAGCAGCCAAGATACAAGTAACTATGGCTACACCTTC	TRBV4-3	TRBJ1-2	.	.
CASSVAGTGAETQYF	TGTGCCAGCAGCGTAGCGGGTACAGGGGCAGAGACCCAGTACTTC	TRBV9	TRBJ2-5	once	TRBD1
CASSQERTRVDTQYF	TGCGCCAGCAGCCAAGAAAGAACGAGGGTGGATACGCAGTATTTT	TRBV4-3	TRBJ2-3	.	.
CASAGAVRETEAFF	TGTGCCAGCGCCGGGGCGGTGCGAGAAACTGAAGCTTTCTTT	TRBV5-8	TRBJ1-1	once	.
CASSSNSGQMTTTNEKLFF	TGTGCCAGCAGCTCGAACTCGGGACAGATGACTACAACTAATGAAAAACTGTTTTTT	TRBV7-2	TRBJ1-4	.	TRBD1
CASSQTSGGTTDTQYF	TGTGCCAGCAGCCAGACTAGCGGGGGGACGACAGATACGCAGTATTTT	TRBV7-9	TRBJ2-3	.	TRBD2
CASSQQGHTNEKLFF	TGTGCCAGCAGCCAACAGGGCCACACTAATGAAAAACTGTTTTTT	TRBV7-9	TRBJ1-4	.	.
CASSPGQYTGELFF	TGTGCCAGCAGTCCCGGACAGTACACCGGGGAGCTGTTTTTT	TRBV6-6	TRBJ2-2	.	.
CASSLEGRARHSGGETQYF	TGTGCCAGCAGCTTAGAAGGGCGGGCCAGACACTCCGGTGGGGAGACCCAGTACTTC	TRBV7-9	TRBJ2-5	once	.
CASSLAPATGYGYTF	TGTGCCAGCAGCTTAGCGCCGGCTACAGGGTATGGCTACACCTTC	TRBV11-1	TRBJ1-2	.	.
CASSSTDGEQYF	TGTGCCAGCAGCTCGACCGACGGGGAGCAGTACTTC	TRBV9	TRBJ2-7	once	.
CASSKTERYGYTF	TGTGCCAGCAGTAAGACCGAGAGGTATGGCTACACCTTC	TRBV25-1	TRBJ1-2	few	.
CASRRSYEQYF	TGTGCCAGCCGAAGAAGCTACGAGCAGTACTTC	TRBV2	TRBJ2-7	.	.
CASSSTPQGYEQYF	TGTGCCAGCAGTTCCACTCCACAGGGCTACGAGCAGTACTTC	TRBV27	TRBJ2-7	.	.
CASSSRGGTQETQYF	TGTGCCAGCAGCTCCCGTGGGGGTACCCAAGAGACCCAGTACTTC	TRBV11-3	TRBJ2-5	.	.
CASSRGGSYNEQFF	TGTGCCAGTAGTAGAGGGGGATCCTACAATGAGCAGTTCTTC	TRBV19	TRBJ2-1	.	.
CASSFASGAVYNEQFF	TGTGCCAGCAGTTTCGCCTCCGGCGCAGTATACAATGAGCAGTTCTTC	TRBV27	TRBJ2-1	.	.
CASSLEWGAPGYTEAFF	TGTGCCAGCAGCTTAGAGTGGGGGGCGCCTGGGTACACTGAAGCTTTCTTT	TRBV11-3	TRBJ1-1	.	.
CASSYRQGRPYEQYF	TGTGCCAGCAGTTACAGACAGGGCCGCCCCTACGAGCAGTACTTC	TRBV6-5	TRBJ2-7	.	TRBD1
CASSVAGGNEQYF	TGTGCCAGCAGCGTAGCCGGTGGCAACGAGCAGTACTTC	TRBV9	TRBJ2-7	.	.